These 6 T cell receptor beta chains came from one sample sequenced in a study of CD8 T cells in ankylosing spondylitis. Each CDR3 protein is one row after TCRdb ran MiXCR on the 5' RACE reads. This table holds 150,000 to 200,000 distinct CDR3 sequences, more than 9% found once. Sequencing was done on a sample of blood, either unsorted or a sorted T cell fraction (not recorded which). The receptors were gathered from a male donor with ankylosing spondylitis or in good health (not recorded which).

This clonotype occurred many times. The rearrangement links TRBV5-1 to TRBJ1-2, with D hard to call. Between the trimmed V and J ends, which lost 0 bases and 6 bases, there was a span of 18 bases. This CDR3 has 16 residues. The germline V gene encodes CDR1 SGHRS and CDR2 YFSETQ. The CDR3 nucleotides read TGCGCCAGCAGCTTGGCCGATGGAAGTCAAAAAAATGGCTACACCTTC. The encoded protein is CASSLADGSQKNGYTF.

About this clonotype: A read error is possible here, since a much larger clone lies one base away. This chain joins TRBV20-1 and TRBJ1-2; 7 bases match TRBD1. This CDR3 spans 12 amino acids. Germline CDR1 DFQATT, CDR2 SNEGSKA (reference sequence). J was trimmed by 3 bases and V by 3 bases; bases with no gene match: 1. CDR3 sequence (DNA): TGCAGTGCTAGCGACAGGGACTATGGCTACACCTTC. Translation gives CSASDRDYGYTF.

The table lists this clonotype with many counts. The CDR3 DNA reads TGTGCCAGCAGTACCATAGCGGATAGCTCCTACAATGAGCAGTTCTTC. It yields the protein CASSTIADSSYNEQFF. The chain carries TRBV12-3 or TRBV12-4 and TRBJ2-1; weak D call: TRBD2 (6 bases). This CDR3 spans 16 amino acids. V shed 5 bases and J shed 0 bases, with 14 bases lying between them.

Only a few counts were recorded for this clonotype. J is TRBJ1-4 and V is TRBV12-3 or TRBV12-4; 8 bases fit TRBD1. The V segment lost 8 bases and the J segment 5 bases; nucleotides outside the gene matches: 7. This CDR3 is 14 amino acids long. The chain's CDR3 is CASGWTGKNEKLFF. CDR3 DNA sequence: TGTGCCAGCGGGTGGACAGGGAAGAATGAAAAACTGTTTTTT.

This clonotype was detected once. V is TRBV14 and J is TRBJ1-2; D might be TRBD1 (6 bases). Germline CDR1 SGHDN, CDR2 FVKESK. The CDR3 has 17 amino acids. Trimming took 1 base from V and 0 from J, leaving 15 bases between them. The CDR3 spells CASSQALGARANYGYTF. The CDR3 DNA follows: TGTGCCAGCAGCCAAGCCTTGGGGGCGAGAGCTAACTATGGCTACACCTTC.

Concerning this clonotype itself: A much larger clonotype is one base distant, so this may be a read error. This chain connects TRBV20-1 to TRBJ2-3; TRBD2 matches 13 bases. V lost 3 bases, J lost 11 bases, and 11 bases stayed unmatched. Looked up from germline, CDR1 is DFQATT and CDR2 is SNEGSKA (reference sequence). The CDR3 runs 15 residues. CDR3 bases: TGCAGTGCTAGTGTTACTAGCGGGGGGGCAAATATGCAGTATTTT. Protein product: CSASVTSGGANMQYF.